This TCR beta chain was captured by sequencing in a study of cytomegalovirus exposure and HLA in healthy donors. Germline values: CDR1 SGHTA, CDR2 FQGTGA. Trimming removed 3 bases from V and 2 bases from J; junction bases left unmatched: 0. The CDR3 length is 14 residues. The study, taken as a whole, reports: No immune exposure information besides CMV serostatus was available. Most subjects had HLA-A and HLA-B alleles reportedly predicted accurately by TCR beta sequences.

With 60 Vbeta and 13 Jbeta primers, the PCR was carried out. Clones were read by immunoSEQ multiplex PCR, and TCRdb kept only the in-frame ones, dropping some. Of some 130,000 clones in the sample, roughly four fifths were seen once. In the case of this clone: Its antigen remains unknown.

Sequenced material: PBMCs. The V gene is TRBV7-3, the J gene TRBJ2-1; TRBD2 aligns across 8 bases. The TCR comes from a woman in her fifties or sixties in good health and CMV-seronegative. In nucleotides, the CDR3 is TGTGCCAGCAGCTTCGGGGGGGCCTACAATGAGCAGTTCTTC. It encodes CASSFGGAYNEQFF. Using reference TRBV7-3 and TRBJ2-1 for the parts outside the CDR3, the full variable domain is GAGVSQTPSNKVTEKGKYVELRCDPISGHTALYWYRQSLGQGPEFLIYFQGTGAADDSGLPNDRFFAVRPEGSVSTLKIQRTERGDSAVYLCASSFGGAYNEQFFGPGTRLTVL.